This T cell receptor beta chain was sequenced in a study of molecular identifiers for immune sequencing clone quantification. About this clonotype itself: A much larger clone sits a single nucleotide away, making a read error possible.

Naive CD8 T cells were picked out by sorting for CD8+CD4-CCR7+CD45RA+. TCRdb processed the PCR reads anew with MiXCR; each CDR3 protein has one entry. The table includes under 650,000 distinct CDR3 sequences, about 20% detected once. The specimen sequenced was naive CD8+ T cells from blood, with Jurkat cell RNA spiked in. Subset reported: FACS-sorted CD8+CD4-CCR7+CD45RA+ naive T cells. This receptor was obtained from a human donor in good health. Some libraries in this study had Jurkat cell RNA spiked in.

CDR3 in amino acids: CASSEVETLSYEQFF. DNA for the CDR3: TGTGCCAGCAGTGAAGTGGAGACGCTGTCCTACGAGCAGTTCTTC. The chain uses TRBV2 and TRBJ2-1; no clear D. The CDR3 sequence is 15 residues long. CDR1 SNHLY and CDR2 FYNNEI come from the germline V gene. The V end was cut by 1 base, the J end by 10 bases, with 17 bases between. Full variable domain (rest looked up from reference TRBV2 and TRBJ2-1): EPEVTQTPSHQVTQMGQEVILRCVPISNHLYFYWYRQILGQKVEFLVSFYNNEISEKSEIFDDQFSVERPDGSNFTLKIRSTKLEDSAMYFCASSEVETLSYEQFFGPGTRLTVL.